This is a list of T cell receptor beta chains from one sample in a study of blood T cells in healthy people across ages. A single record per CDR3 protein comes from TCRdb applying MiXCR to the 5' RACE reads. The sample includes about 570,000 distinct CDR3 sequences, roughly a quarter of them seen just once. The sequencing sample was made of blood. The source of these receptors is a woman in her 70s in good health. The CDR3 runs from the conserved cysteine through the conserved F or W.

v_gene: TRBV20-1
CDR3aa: CSARVDSGGVRETQYF

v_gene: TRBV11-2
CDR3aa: CASSFWTSAGQETQYF

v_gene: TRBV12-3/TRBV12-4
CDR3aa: CASSDTGLRGGYTF

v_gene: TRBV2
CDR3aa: CASSEDRGLADTRYF

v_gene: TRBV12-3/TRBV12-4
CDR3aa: CASSFRAMNTEAFF

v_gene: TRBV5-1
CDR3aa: CASSSNTLQETQYF

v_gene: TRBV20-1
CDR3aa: CSAVGQGETQYF

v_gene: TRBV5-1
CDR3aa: CASSPFLLGGNTGELFF

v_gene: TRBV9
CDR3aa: CASSVGGPLNEQFF

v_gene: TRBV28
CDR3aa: CASSSLESSSYEQYF

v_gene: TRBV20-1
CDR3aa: CSARQQRETQYF

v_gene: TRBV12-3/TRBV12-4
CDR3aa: CASRKQGGTDTQYF

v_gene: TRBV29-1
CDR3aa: CSVVRTSGSSYEQYF

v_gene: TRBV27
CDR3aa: CASTRRSTSGGALSSYEQYF

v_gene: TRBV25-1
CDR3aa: CASSDYIYQETQYF

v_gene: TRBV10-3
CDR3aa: CAISWTSGGGSPYEQYF

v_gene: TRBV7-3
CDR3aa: CASSFPLAGSTDTQYF

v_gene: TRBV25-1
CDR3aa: CATGTPSYNEQFF

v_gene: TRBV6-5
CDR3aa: CASSYQNYGYTF

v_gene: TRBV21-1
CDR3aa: CASSKSRDWGYNEQFF

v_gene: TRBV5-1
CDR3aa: CASSQGAPTNEKLFF

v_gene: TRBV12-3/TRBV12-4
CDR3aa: CASSARGSLQETQCF

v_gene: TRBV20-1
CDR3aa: CSASAGSGYGYTF

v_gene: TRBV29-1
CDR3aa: CSVEDARGGETQYF

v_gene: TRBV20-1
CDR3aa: CSAPKSLNTEAFF

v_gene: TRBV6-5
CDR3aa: CAATGTVPYEQYF

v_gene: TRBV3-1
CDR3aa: CASSQEEVGYTF

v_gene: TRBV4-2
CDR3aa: CASSQTQTSGGRETQYF

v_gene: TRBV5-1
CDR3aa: CASSLPTGLGTEAFF

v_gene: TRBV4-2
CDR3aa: CACSQEGLAETQYF

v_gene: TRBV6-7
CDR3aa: CASSTGGGVYGYTF

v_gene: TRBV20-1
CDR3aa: CSATTSRDIYEQYF

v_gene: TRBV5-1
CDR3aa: CASSSTGGVPNTEAFF

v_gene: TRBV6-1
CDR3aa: CASSRLRQGVNEKLFF

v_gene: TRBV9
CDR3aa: CASSGTGTSGAGELFF

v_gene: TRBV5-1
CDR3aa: CASSPPGQLYEQYF

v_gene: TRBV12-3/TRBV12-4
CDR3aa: CASSSVPGHSYEQYF

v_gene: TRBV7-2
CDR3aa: CASSLEYRGGSPLHF

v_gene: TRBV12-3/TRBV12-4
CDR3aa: CASRRWNTEAFF

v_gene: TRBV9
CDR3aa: CASSVAPGQGNEQYF

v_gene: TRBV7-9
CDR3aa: CASSLVGGPNEKLFF

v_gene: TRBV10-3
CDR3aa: CAIGDSTRETQYF

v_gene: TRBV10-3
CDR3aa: CAIRPGQGAGEQYF

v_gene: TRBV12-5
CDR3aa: CASGLNTDTQYF

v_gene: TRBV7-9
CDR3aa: CASSLLGAKETQYF

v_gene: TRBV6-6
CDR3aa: CASSYRQGALGNIQYF

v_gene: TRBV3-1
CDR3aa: CASSPHSGAANTGELFF

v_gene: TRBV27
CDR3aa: CASSFRSGTEAFF

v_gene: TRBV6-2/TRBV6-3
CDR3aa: CASSYASVGEQFF

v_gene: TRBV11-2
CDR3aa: CASAPLLAGGRDTQYF

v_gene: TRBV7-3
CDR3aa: CASSLQQGTSYNEQFF

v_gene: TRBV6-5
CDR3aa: CASSYWRGGETQYF

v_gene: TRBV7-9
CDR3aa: CASSLVSGNTIYF